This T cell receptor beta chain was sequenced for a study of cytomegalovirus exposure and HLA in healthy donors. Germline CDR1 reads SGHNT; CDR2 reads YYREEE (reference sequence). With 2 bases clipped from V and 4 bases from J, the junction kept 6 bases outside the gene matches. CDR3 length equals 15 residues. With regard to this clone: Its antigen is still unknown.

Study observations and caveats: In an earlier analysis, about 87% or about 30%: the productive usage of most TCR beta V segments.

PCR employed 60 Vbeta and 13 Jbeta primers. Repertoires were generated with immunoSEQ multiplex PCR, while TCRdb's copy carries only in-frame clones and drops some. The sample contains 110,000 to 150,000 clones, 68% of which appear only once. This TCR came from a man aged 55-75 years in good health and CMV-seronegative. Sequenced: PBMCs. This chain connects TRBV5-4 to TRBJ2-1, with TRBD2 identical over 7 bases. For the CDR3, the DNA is TGTGCCAGCAGCTTCGGGAGCGGGATTTACAATGAGCAGTTCTTC. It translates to CASSFGSGIYNEQFF.